The 5 T cell receptor beta chains below were found in one sample sequenced in a study of shared T cell receptors in the human thymus. Method: immunoSEQ multiplex PCR; TCRdb's copy keeps in-frame clones and lacks some. The data show 720,000 or so clones, approximately 83% seen once. This sample was also put to use in a study of human thymus T cells.

Sequenced material: thymocytes. The origin of the receptors is a girl under three years old with a congenital heart defect.

The V gene is TRBV2, the J gene TRBJ2-5; tentatively, D is TRBD2 (6 bases). Trimming removed 3 bases from V and 3 bases from J, with 20 bases in between. Germline CDR1 SNHLY, CDR2 FYNNEI. The CDR3 totals 17 residues. CDR3 in DNA: TGTGCCAGCAGTGAGTGGGACGTCGGGGGAATAAAAGAGACCCAGTACTTC. This translates into CASSEWDVGGIKETQYF.

The chain uses TRBV7-8 and TRBJ1-2; D ambiguous. V was trimmed by 3 bases and J by 7 bases, leaving 12 bases between them. Germline loops: CDR1 SGHVS, CDR2 FQNEAQ. This CDR3 region has 13 residues. The CDR3 bases are TGTGCCAGCAGCTTCTTCAAGAACGGTGGCTACACCTTC. Translated: CASSFFKNGGYTF.

This clone was found a few times. The chain is built from TRBV14 and TRBJ1-2; TRBD1 aligns across 8 bases. Germline CDR1 and CDR2: SGHDN and FVKESK. CDR3 size: 15 residues. J lost 6 bases, V lost 4 bases, and 10 bases had no gene match. This CDR3 is CASSPSSTGEDGYTF. CDR3 DNA sequence: TGTGCCAGCAGCCCGAGTTCGACAGGGGAGGATGGCTACACCTTC.

CDR3 loop: CASSQEDRRDTEAFF. The CDR3 nucleotides read TGCGCCAGCAGCCAAGAGGACAGGAGGGACACTGAAGCTTTCTTT. The rearrangement links TRBV4-1 to TRBJ1-1; TRBD1 aligns across 7 bases. Germline CDR1 reads MGHRA; CDR2 reads YSYEKL. J was trimmed by 3 bases and V by 0 bases; bases with no gene match: 4. The CDR3 contains 15 residues.

The V and J genes are TRBV7-2 and TRBJ1-2, with D hard to call. Trimming took off 4 bases at V and 2 bases at J, with 11 bases between the two ends. CDR1 is SGHTA, CDR2 FQGNSA, per germline. The CDR3 is 14 amino acids. In DNA, the CDR3 is TGTGCCAGCAGCTCCGTCGCCAGGAACTATGGCTACACCTTC. Protein: CASSSVARNYGYTF.